This T cell receptor (beta chain) was found in a study of blood T cell repertoires in COVID-19. Study context: There were acute and convalescent COVID-19 samples, and they came from the United States, Italy and Spain. PBMCs, B-cell-depleted T cells, or T cells were the source of the cDNA or gDNA that made up the material.

The CDR3 covers 13 residues. Germline V gene lookup returns CDR1 MGHRA and CDR2 YSYEKL. The V end lost 8 bases, the J end lost 4 bases, and 14 bases lay between the germline ends. Original data processing: Reference gene primer amplification in the assay estimated nucleated cell counts. Clones were sequenced by immunoSEQ multiplex PCR, and TCRdb holds only the in-frame ones, with some missing. V, J and clone size are taken as reported in that table, and D and trimming were inferred from the DNA itself. The sample comprises some 80,000 clones, 88% of which are singletons, and about 21% rests with the top ten.

The source is a human donor in a cohort sampled during active COVID-19. Sequencing was done on a sample of peripheral blood. The J gene is TRBJ1-2, the V gene TRBV4-1; maybe TRBD1 (6 bases). The CDR3 region has the DNA TGCGCCAGCGGCAAACAGGGTTCCTATGGCTACACCTTC. Its protein product is CASGKQGSYGYTF.